This TCR beta chain was identified during a study of blood T cell repertoires in COVID-19. About the study: Spain, Italy and the United States supplied samples that represented acute and convalescent COVID-19. Sample material is recorded as cDNA or gDNA derived from T cells, B-cell-depleted T cells, or PBMCs.

Authors' methods: Quantification of nucleated cells was approximated via reference gene primer amplification. Assay used: immunoSEQ multiplex PCR; TCRdb lists only in-frame clones, some missing. V and J calls and clone size are given by that table; D and trimming were obtained from the DNA. This sample carries about 280,000 clones, around nine tenths of them seen once, and the ten largest clones take 0.85% to 1%. CDR3 length: 16 residues. Germline-derived CDR1 and CDR2 are MGHRA and YSYEKL. V was pared by 4 bases and J by 5 bases, with 20 bases between. The V gene is TRBV4-1, the J gene TRBJ2-5; TRBD1 is a possible D gene (7 bases). This receptor was taken from a woman aged 40 to 50 who had recovered from COVID-19. Source material: peripheral blood. For the CDR3, the DNA is TGCGCCAGCAGCCCCCTATCAGGGGGGTCGGCGGAGACCCAGTACTTC. Its protein product is CASSPLSGGSAETQYF.